Below, 12 T cell receptor beta chains from the same sample are listed, as sequenced in a study of blood T cell repertoires in COVID-19. Method: immunoSEQ multiplex PCR; TCRdb's copy keeps in-frame clones and lacks some. The sample lists over 65,000 clones, about four fifths occurring once. The source material was peripheral blood. These receptor sequences come from an elderly man with acute or convalescent COVID-19.

The chain joins TRBV10-3 to TRBJ2-7; D is unresolved. CDR3 size: 13 residues. CDR1 is ENHRY, CDR2 SYGVKD, per germline. V was shortened by 2 bases and J by 0 bases, with 5 bases between the two germline ends. The CDR3 nucleotides are TGTGCCATCAGTGAGCTGAGCTCCTACGAGCAGTACTTC. It is translated as CAISELSSYEQYF.

This chain connects TRBV3-1 (or the pseudogene TRBV3-2) to TRBJ1-4, with 10 bases lining up with TRBD1. Germline V gives CDR1 LGHDT, CDR2 YNNKEL (reference sequence). V lost 5 bases and J lost 7; bases outside the gene matches: 7. The CDR3 contains 15 residues. CDR3 protein: CASSLRTGGFEKLFF. For the CDR3, the DNA is TGTGCCAGCAGCTTGAGGACAGGGGGTTTTGAAAAACTGTTTTTT.

Only a few counts were recorded for this clone. V gene TRBV29-1 combines with J gene TRBJ2-7; D unclear. Germline-derived CDR1 and CDR2 are SQVTM and ANQGSEA. This CDR3 comprises 11 residues. Trimming shortened V by 7 bases and J by 5 bases, and 12 bases separated the two germline ends. In nucleotides, the CDR3 is TGCAGCGGGGTAGCTCTGAACGAGCAGTACTTC. Translated: CSGVALNEQYF.

This clone was observed a single time. The genes are TRBV11-2 and TRBJ2-2; no reliable D call. Germline CDR1 is SGHAT and CDR2 is FQNNGV. The germline V and J ends were trimmed by 1 base and 0 bases, with 9 bases remaining between them. The CDR3 covers 16 residues. The CDR3 sequence is CASSLGVGANTGELFF. CDR3 DNA sequence: TGTGCCAGCAGCTTAGGGGTAGGAGCGAACACCGGGGAGCTGTTTTTT. Using reference TRBV11-2 and TRBJ2-2 for the parts outside the CDR3, the full variable domain is EAGVAQSPRYKIIEKRQSVAFWCNPISGHATLYWYQQILGQGPKLLIQFQNNGVVDDSQLPKDRFSAERLKGVDSTLKIQPAKLEDSAVYLCASSLGVGANTGELFFGEGSRLTVL.

Notes on this clone: Possible read error: a much larger clone is one base away. This chain's CDR3 is CASSAGQASSYNLPLHF. DNA for the CDR3: TGTGCCAGCAGCGCAGGACAGGCGAGCTCCTATAATTTACCCCTCCACTTT. This sequence joins TRBV9 and TRBJ1-6; 7 bases match TRBD1. CDR3 length equals 17 residues. Looked up from germline, CDR1 is SGDLS and CDR2 is YYNGEE. The whole variable domain, filled in from reference TRBV9 and TRBJ1-6, reads DSGVTQTPKHLITATGQRVTLRCSPRSGDLSVYWYQQSLDQGLQFLIQYYNGEERAKGNILERFSAQQFPDLHSELNLSSLELGDSALYFCASSAGQASSYNLPLHFGNGTRLTVT.

This clone was recorded once. The CDR3 loop reads CASSPRPGQGNTGELFF. CDR3 DNA sequence: TGCGCCAGCAGCCCAAGACCGGGACAGGGGAACACCGGGGAGCTGTTTTTT. The J gene is TRBJ2-2, the V gene TRBV5-1; 9 bases are a match to TRBD1. The CDR3 is 17 residues long. Germline CDR1 and CDR2: SGHRS and YFSETQ. Germline trimming cut 4 bases from V and 1 base from J; bases unmatched to any gene: 8.

The chain carries TRBV10-2 and TRBJ1-3, with a tentative D call TRBD1 (5 bases). The length of the CDR3 is 14 residues. In germline, CDR1 is WSHSY, CDR2 SAAADI. The V end lost 6 bases, the J end lost 0 bases, and 9 bases lay between the germline ends. CDR3: CASRDRRSGNTIYF. In DNA form, the CDR3 reads TGCGCCAGCAGAGACAGACGCTCTGGAAACACCATATATTTT.

This clone is a singleton in its sample. The chain combines TRBV6-2 or TRBV6-3 with TRBJ1-1, with 9 nucleotides matching TRBD1. The germline V gene encodes CDR1 MNHEY and CDR2 SVGEGT. J gave up 5 bases and V 4 bases, and 5 bases lay outside the gene matches. The CDR3 sequence is 14 residues long. CDR3 sequence (DNA): TGTGCCAGCAGTTCGGGACAGGGTGGGACTGAAGCTTTCTTT. As protein: CASSSGQGGTEAFF.

The chain employs TRBV28 and TRBJ1-3; 8 positions match TRBD1. The CDR3 has 16 residues. Germline CDR1 MDHEN, CDR2 SYDVKM. The ends lost 7 bases at V and 0 bases at J; junction bases unmatched: 8. The CDR3 is CASTTTGEGSGNTIYF. The CDR3 DNA sequence: TGTGCCAGCACTACGACAGGGGAGGGCTCTGGAAACACCATATATTTT.

This clone has just a few counts. J is TRBJ1-1 and V is TRBV7-9; D remains ambiguous. The germline V gene encodes CDR1 SEHNR and CDR2 FQNEAQ (reference sequence). The CDR3 loop spans 11 amino acids. The V end was cut by 5 bases, the J end by 7 bases, with 8 bases between. The CDR3 sequence: CASSPTFEAFF. In nucleotides, the CDR3 is TGTGCCAGCAGCCCTACTTTTGAAGCTTTCTTT.

This chain joins TRBV7-8 and TRBJ1-1; 7 positions agree with TRBD1. There are 15 residues in the CDR3. Germline-derived CDR1 and CDR2 are SGHVS and FQNEAQ. V shed 5 bases, J shed 3 bases, and the junction held 9 bases outside the gene matches. The DNA of the CDR3 is TGTGCCAGCAGCCTATTACTAACAGGGGACACTGAAGCTTTCTTT. Translating gives CASSLLLTGDTEAFF. Variable domain in full (rest from reference TRBV7-8 and TRBJ1-1): GAGVSQSPRYKVAKRGQDVALRCDPISGHVSLFWYQQALGQGPEFLTYFQNEAQLDKSGLPSDRFFAERPEGSVSTLKIQRTQQEDSAVYLCASSLLLTGDTEAFFGQGTRLTVV.

This chain connects TRBV5-8 to TRBJ1-1; D is undetermined. This CDR3 comprises 13 residues. With 3 bases removed from V and 0 bases from J, the gap between germline ends came to 6 bases. Germline V gives CDR1 SGHTS, CDR2 YDEGEE. Here the CDR3 DNA reads TGTGCCAGCAGCTCAACAGTGAACACTGAAGCTTTCTTT. It codes for CASSSTVNTEAFF.